This T cell receptor (beta chain) is from a study of shared clonotypes between healthy human individuals. Regarding the study as a whole: When naive CD4 clonotypes were compared across a handful of donors, around 5% were shared.

Notes on this clone: What it binds is not known.

Original processing methods: Filtering differed for immunoSEQ, which gave only junction sequences without quality scores. The protocol was immunoSEQ multiplex PCR, while the TCRdb copy is restricted to in-frame clones and leaves out a portion. Clone size and the V and J calls come from that table; the DNA yielded D and trimming. The sample shows roughly 2 million clones, nearly 97% of them seen only once. This CDR3 has 14 residues. Germline V CDR1 and CDR2: SGHVS, FQNEAQ. The germline V and J ends were trimmed by 2 bases and 8 bases, with 12 bases remaining between them. This TCR was recovered from a man between 18 and 35 years old in good health. V and J are TRBV7-8 and TRBJ2-2; D unresolved. Sequencing was carried out using naive CD4+ T cells sorted from blood. The subset denotes: CD45RA+ positively selected. CDR3 amino acids: CASSLPPAIGELFF. CDR3 sequence (DNA): TGTGCCAGCAGCTTACCCCCAGCCATAGGGGAGCTGTTTTTT.